The present T cell receptor beta chain was sequenced within a study of cytomegalovirus exposure and HLA in healthy donors. This clone has a single count. The antigen is unknown. The data were produced by immunoSEQ multiplex PCR, yet TCRdb's version contains in-frame clones alone and is incomplete. This sample has 250,000 to 350,000 clones, with over 75% found just once. Study-level findings and limits: The majority of TCR sequences were rare, yet some public TCRs appeared in many donors. There were 160 or so TCR beta chains listed as cytomegalovirus-associated. Specificity of three CMV-associated chains for CMV antigens was verified in vitro. Subsequent analysis showed first-cohort TCR clusters tending to co-occur in around 110 validation repertoires.

Sample: PBMCs. The source of this sequence is a man aged 25-40 years in good health and CMV-seronegative.

The CDR3 reads CASSPGYGYTF. The CDR3 DNA follows: TGTGCCAGCAGCCCAGGGTATGGCTACACCTTC. The V and J genes are TRBV7-9 and TRBJ1-2, with D maybe TRBD1 (5 bases). The germline gives CDR1 SEHNR, CDR2 FQNEAQ (reference sequence). Trimming cost V 5 bases and J 5 bases, with 6 bases left between them. This CDR3 is built from 11 residues.